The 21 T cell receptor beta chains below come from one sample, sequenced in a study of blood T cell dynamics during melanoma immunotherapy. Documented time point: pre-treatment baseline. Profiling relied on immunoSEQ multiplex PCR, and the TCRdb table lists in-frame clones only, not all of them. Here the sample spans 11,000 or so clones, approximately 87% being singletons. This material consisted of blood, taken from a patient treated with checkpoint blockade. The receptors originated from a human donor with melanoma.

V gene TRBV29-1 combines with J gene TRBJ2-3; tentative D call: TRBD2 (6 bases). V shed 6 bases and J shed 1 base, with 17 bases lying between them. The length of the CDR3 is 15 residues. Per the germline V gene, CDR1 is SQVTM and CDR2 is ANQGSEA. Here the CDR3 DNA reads TGCAGCGTAGACCTGACTAGAGGGGGCACAGATACGCAGTATTTT. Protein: CSVDLTRGGTDTQYF.

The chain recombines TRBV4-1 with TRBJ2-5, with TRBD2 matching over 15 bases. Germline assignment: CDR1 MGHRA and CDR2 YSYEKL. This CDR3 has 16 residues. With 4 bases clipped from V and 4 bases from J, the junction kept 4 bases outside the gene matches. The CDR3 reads CASSRTSGGAGETQYF. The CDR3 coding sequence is TGCGCCAGCAGCCGGACTAGCGGGGGGGCGGGAGAGACCCAGTACTTC.

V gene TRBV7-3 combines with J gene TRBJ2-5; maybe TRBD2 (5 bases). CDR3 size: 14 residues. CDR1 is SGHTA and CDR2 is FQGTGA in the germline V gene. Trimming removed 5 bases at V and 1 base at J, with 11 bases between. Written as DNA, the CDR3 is TGTGCCAGCAGCGCCTCTAGCAGCCAAGAGACCCAGTACTTC. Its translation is CASSASSSQETQYF. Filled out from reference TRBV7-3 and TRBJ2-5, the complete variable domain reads GAGVSQTPSNKVTEKGKYVELRCDPISGHTALYWYRQSLGQGPEFLIYFQGTGAADDSGLPNDRFFAVRPEGSVSTLKIQRTERGDSAVYLCASSASSSQETQYFGPGTRLLVL.

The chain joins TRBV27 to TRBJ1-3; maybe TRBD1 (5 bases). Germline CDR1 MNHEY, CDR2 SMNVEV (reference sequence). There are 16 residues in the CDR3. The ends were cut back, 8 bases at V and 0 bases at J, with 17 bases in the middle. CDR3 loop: CASWGLDSSSGNTIYF. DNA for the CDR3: TGTGCCAGCTGGGGCCTTGACAGTTCCTCTGGAAACACCATATATTTT.

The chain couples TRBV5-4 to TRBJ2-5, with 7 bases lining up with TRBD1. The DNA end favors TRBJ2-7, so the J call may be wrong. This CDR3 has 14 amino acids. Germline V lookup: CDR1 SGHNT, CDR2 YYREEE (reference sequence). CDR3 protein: CASSPGGQTYEQYF. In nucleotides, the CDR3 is TGTGCCAGCAGCCCAGGGGGACAGACCTACGAGCAGTACTTC.

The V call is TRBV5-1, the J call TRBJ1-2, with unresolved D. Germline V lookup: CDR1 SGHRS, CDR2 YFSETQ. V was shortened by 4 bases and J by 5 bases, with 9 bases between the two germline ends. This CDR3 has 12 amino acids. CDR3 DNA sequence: TGCGCCAGCAGCATGGACCGATATGGCTACACCTTC. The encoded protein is CASSMDRYGYTF.

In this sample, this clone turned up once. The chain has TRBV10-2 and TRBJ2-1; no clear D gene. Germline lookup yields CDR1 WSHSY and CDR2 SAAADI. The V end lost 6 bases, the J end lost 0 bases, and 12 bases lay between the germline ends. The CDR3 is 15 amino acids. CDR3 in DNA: TGCGCCAGCAGACACCTCTTAGGCTCCTACAATGAGCAGTTCTTC. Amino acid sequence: CASRHLLGSYNEQFF.

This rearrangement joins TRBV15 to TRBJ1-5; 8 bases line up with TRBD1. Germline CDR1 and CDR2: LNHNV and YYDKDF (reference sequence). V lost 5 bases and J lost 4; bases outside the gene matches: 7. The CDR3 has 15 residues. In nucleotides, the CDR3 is TGTGCCACCAGCCGCGGACAGGGCGGGAATCAGCCCCAGCATTTT. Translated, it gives CATSRGQGGNQPQHF. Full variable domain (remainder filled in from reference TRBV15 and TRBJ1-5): DAMVIQNPRYQVTQFGKPVTLSCSQTLNHNVMYWYQQKSSQAPKLLFHYYDKDFNNEADTPDNFQSRRPNTSFCFLDIRSPGLGDTAMYLCATSRGQGGNQPQHFGDGTRLSIL.

The CDR3 protein is CASRLGQGVTEAFF. Here the CDR3 DNA reads TGTGCCAGCAGATTAGGACAGGGGGTCACTGAAGCTTTCTTT. The rearrangement joins TRBV6-5 to TRBJ1-1; TRBD1 aligns across 10 bases. V dropped 6 bases and J dropped 4; count of bases not matched to a gene: 5. The germline gives CDR1 MNHEY, CDR2 SVGAGI. The CDR3 totals 14 residues.

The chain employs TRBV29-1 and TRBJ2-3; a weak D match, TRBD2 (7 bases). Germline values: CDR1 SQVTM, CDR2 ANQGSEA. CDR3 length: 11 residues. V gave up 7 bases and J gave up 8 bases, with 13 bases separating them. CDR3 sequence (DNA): TGCAGCGCGCTGGCGGGGGCTACGCAGTATTTT. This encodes CSALAGATQYF.

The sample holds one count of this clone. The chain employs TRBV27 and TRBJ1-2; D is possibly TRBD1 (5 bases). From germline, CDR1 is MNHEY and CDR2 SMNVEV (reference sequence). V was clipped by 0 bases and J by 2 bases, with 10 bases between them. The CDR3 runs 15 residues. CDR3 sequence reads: CASSLSGGFNYGYTF. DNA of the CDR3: TGTGCCAGCAGTTTATCTGGGGGTTTCAACTATGGCTACACCTTC.

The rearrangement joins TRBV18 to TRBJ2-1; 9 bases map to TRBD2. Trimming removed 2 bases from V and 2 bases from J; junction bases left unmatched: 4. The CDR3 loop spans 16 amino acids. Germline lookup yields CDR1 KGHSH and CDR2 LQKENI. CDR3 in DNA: TGTGCCAGCTCACCAGTGCGGGGGGGCCCCTACAATGAGCAGTTCTTC. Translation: CASSPVRGGPYNEQFF.

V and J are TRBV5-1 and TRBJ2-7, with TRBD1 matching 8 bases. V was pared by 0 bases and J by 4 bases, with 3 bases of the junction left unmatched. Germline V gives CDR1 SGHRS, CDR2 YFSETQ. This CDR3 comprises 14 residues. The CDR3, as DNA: TGCGCCAGCAGCTTGGGCAGGGGGCAGTACGAGCAGTACTTC. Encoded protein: CASSLGRGQYEQYF. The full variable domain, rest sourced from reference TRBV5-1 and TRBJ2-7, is KAGVTQTPRYLIKTRGQQVTLSCSPISGHRSVSWYQQTPGQGLQFLFEYFSETQRNKGNFPGRFSGRQFSNSRSEMNVSTLELGDSALYLCASSLGRGQYEQYFGPGTRLTVT.

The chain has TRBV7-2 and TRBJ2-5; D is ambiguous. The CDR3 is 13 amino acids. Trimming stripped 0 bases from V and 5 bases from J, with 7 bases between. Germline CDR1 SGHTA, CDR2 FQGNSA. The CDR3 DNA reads TGTGCCAGCAGCTTAGCGGTCCGGGAGACCCAGTACTTC. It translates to CASSLAVRETQYF.

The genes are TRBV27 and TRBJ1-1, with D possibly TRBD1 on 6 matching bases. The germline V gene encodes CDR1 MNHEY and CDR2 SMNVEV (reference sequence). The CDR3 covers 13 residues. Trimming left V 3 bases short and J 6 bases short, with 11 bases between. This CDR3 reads CASSFYREAEAFF. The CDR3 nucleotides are TGTGCCAGCAGTTTCTACAGGGAGGCTGAAGCTTTCTTT.

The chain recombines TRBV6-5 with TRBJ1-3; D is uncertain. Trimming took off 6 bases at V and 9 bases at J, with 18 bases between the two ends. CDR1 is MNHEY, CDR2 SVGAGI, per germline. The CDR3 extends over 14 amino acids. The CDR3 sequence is CASSPPTGWSTIYF. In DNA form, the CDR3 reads TGTGCCAGCAGCCCCCCCACCGGGTGGAGCACCATATATTTT.

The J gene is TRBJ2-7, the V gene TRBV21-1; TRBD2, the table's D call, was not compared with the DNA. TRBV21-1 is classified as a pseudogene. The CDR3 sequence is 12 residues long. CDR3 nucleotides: TGTGCCAGCAGCGGACTCCCCCACGAGCAGTACGTC. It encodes CASSGLPHEQYV.

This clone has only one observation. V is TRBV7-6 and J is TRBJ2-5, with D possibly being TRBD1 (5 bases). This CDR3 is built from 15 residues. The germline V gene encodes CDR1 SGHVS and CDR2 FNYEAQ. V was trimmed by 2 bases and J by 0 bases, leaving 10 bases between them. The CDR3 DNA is TGTGCCAGCAGCTTAAACAAGGGGTACCAAGAGACCCAGTACTTC. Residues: CASSLNKGYQETQYF.

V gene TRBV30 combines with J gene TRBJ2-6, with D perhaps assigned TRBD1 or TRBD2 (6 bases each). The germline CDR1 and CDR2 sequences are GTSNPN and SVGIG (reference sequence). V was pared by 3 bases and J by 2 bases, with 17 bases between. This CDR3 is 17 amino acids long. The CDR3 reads CAWRRGRTRPGANVLTF. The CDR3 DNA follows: TGTGCCTGGAGGAGGGGGAGGACTCGGCCTGGGGCCAACGTCCTGACTTTC.

CDR3 nucleotide sequence: TGTGCCAGCAGACCGGACAGGCCCTACGAGCAGTACTTC. Protein sequence: CASRPDRPYEQYF. This chain joins TRBV2 and TRBJ2-7; TRBD1 matches 7 bases. After removal of 6 bases from V and 2 bases from J, the junction contained 4 bases not matched to a gene. The CDR3 length is 13 residues. Germline V gene data show CDR1 as SNHLY and CDR2 as FYNNEI. Complete variable domain (other parts from reference TRBV2 and TRBJ2-7): EPEVTQTPSHQVTQMGQEVILRCVPISNHLYFYWYRQILGQKVEFLVSFYNNEISEKSEIFDDQFSVERPDGSNFTLKIRSTKLEDSAMYFCASRPDRPYEQYFGPGTRLTVT.

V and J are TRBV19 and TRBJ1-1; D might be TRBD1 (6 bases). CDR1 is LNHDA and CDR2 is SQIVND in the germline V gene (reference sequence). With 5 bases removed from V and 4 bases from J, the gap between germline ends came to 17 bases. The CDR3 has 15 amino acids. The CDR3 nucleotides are TGTGCCAGTAGTCCCGAACAGGGAACTAGCACTGAAGCTTTCTTT. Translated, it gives CASSPEQGTSTEAFF.